Listed below are T cell receptor beta chains from one sample, sequenced in a study of OX40 agonist ivuxolimab in advanced cancers. TCRdb's copy holds only in-frame clones and misses some; the assay was immunoSEQ multiplex PCR. Of around 14,000 clones listed, 90% to 95% are singletons. The sequences come from CD4+ or CD8+ T cells sorted from blood, collected in a trial of the OX40 agonist ivuxolimab. Every receptor here comes from an adult with an advanced solid tumor such as melanoma, head and neck, liver or kidney cancer. Each CDR3 is given with its conserved first and last residue. Fields, in order: clone size, V gene, D gene, J gene, CDR3 protein, CDR3 DNA. D genes are given only for firm matches. A row's size may be missing; if present it is once, few, many or a size class.

abundance: -; v_gene: TRBV9; d_gene: -; j_gene: TRBJ2-3; CDR3aa: CASSVVGDSSRDTQYF; CDR3nt: TGTGCCAGCAGCGTAGTAGGGGACTCTTCCCGGGATACGCAGTATTTT
abundance: -; v_gene: TRBV4-1; d_gene: -; j_gene: TRBJ2-3; CDR3aa: CASSQERTGVSDTQYF; CDR3nt: TGCGCCAGCAGCCAAGAGAGGACGGGAGTCAGCGATACGCAGTATTTT
abundance: -; v_gene: TRBV28; d_gene: -; j_gene: TRBJ2-7; CDR3aa: CASSLYNPSYEQYF; CDR3nt: TGTGCCAGCAGTTTATATAACCCCTCCTACGAGCAGTACTTC
abundance: -; v_gene: TRBV7-3; d_gene: TRBD2; j_gene: TRBJ2-2; CDR3aa: CASSASGGLAGELFF; CDR3nt: TGTGCCAGCAGCGCTAGCGGGGGATTGGCCGGGGAGCTGTTTTTT
abundance: -; v_gene: TRBV2; d_gene: TRBD1; j_gene: TRBJ2-3; CDR3aa: CASMPDRGDADTQYF; CDR3nt: TGTGCCAGCATGCCGGACAGGGGGGATGCAGATACGCAGTATTTT
abundance: -; v_gene: TRBV5-1; d_gene: TRBD1; j_gene: TRBJ2-1; CDR3aa: CASSLTGTAYNEQFF; CDR3nt: TGCGCCAGCAGCTTGACTGGGACAGCCTACAATGAGCAGTTCTTC
abundance: -; v_gene: TRBV27; d_gene: -; j_gene: TRBJ2-1; CDR3aa: CASSPRSYNEQFF; CDR3nt: TGTGCCAGCAGTCCCCGCTCCTACAATGAGCAGTTCTTC
abundance: -; v_gene: TRBV9; d_gene: TRBD2; j_gene: TRBJ2-1; CDR3aa: CASSVGLAWEGEQFF; CDR3nt: TGTGCCAGCAGCGTAGGTCTAGCTTGGGAGGGTGAGCAGTTCTTC
abundance: once; v_gene: TRBV28; d_gene: TRBD1; j_gene: TRBJ1-4; CDR3aa: CASRLTGGGSGEKLFF; CDR3nt: TGTGCCAGCAGGCTGACAGGGGGCGGATCGGGGGAAAAACTGTTTTTT
abundance: -; v_gene: TRBV7-3; d_gene: TRBD2; j_gene: TRBJ2-1; CDR3aa: CASSQGLAGGNEQFF; CDR3nt: TGTGCCAGCAGCCAGGGACTAGCGGGGGGTAATGAGCAGTTCTTC
abundance: -; v_gene: TRBV9; d_gene: -; j_gene: TRBJ1-1; CDR3aa: CASSVIGGENTEAFF; CDR3nt: TGTGCCAGCAGCGTAATCGGGGGAGAGAACACTGAAGCTTTCTTT
abundance: -; v_gene: TRBV29-1; d_gene: -; j_gene: TRBJ2-5; CDR3aa: CSVLGSETIQETQYF; CDR3nt: TGCAGCGTGTTGGGTAGCGAGACTATACAAGAGACCCAGTACTTC
abundance: few; v_gene: TRBV25-1; d_gene: -; j_gene: TRBJ2-7; CDR3aa: CASRLSYEQYF; CDR3nt: TGTGCTAGCAGGCTCTCCTACGAGCAGTACTTC
abundance: -; v_gene: TRBV28; d_gene: TRBD1; j_gene: TRBJ2-7; CDR3aa: CASSPGQGFFEQYF; CDR3nt: TGTGCCAGCAGTCCGGGACAGGGGTTTTTCGAGCAGTACTTC
abundance: -; v_gene: TRBV27; d_gene: -; j_gene: TRBJ2-5; CDR3aa: CASSFLGGRQETQYF; CDR3nt: TGTGCCAGCAGTTTCCTCGGGGGGCGTCAAGAGACCCAGTACTTC
abundance: -; v_gene: TRBV6-6; d_gene: -; j_gene: TRBJ2-3; CDR3aa: CASSNSLGGRPDTQYF; CDR3nt: TGTGCCAGCAGCAATTCCCTAGGGGGAAGGCCAGATACGCAGTATTTT
abundance: -; v_gene: TRBV9; d_gene: -; j_gene: TRBJ2-1; CDR3aa: CASSLTLHNEQFF; CDR3nt: TGTGCCAGCAGCTTGACACTCCACAATGAGCAGTTCTTC
abundance: once; v_gene: TRBV19; d_gene: -; j_gene: TRBJ2-2; CDR3aa: CASSLGWAGELFF; CDR3nt: TGTGCCAGTAGTCTCGGGTGGGCCGGGGAGCTGTTTTTT
abundance: -; v_gene: TRBV28; d_gene: TRBD1; j_gene: TRBJ1-1; CDR3aa: CASRTTGGENSEAFF; CDR3nt: TGTGCCAGCAGAACAACAGGGGGCGAAAATTCAGAAGCTTTCTTT
abundance: -; v_gene: TRBV10-1; d_gene: -; j_gene: TRBJ2-7; CDR3aa: CASSDGQGYEQYF; CDR3nt: TGCGCCAGCAGTGACGGGCAGGGTTACGAGCAGTACTTC
abundance: -; v_gene: TRBV27; d_gene: -; j_gene: TRBJ2-5; CDR3aa: CASSLDQETQYF; CDR3nt: TGTGCCAGCAGTTTGGACCAAGAGACCCAGTACTTC
abundance: -; v_gene: TRBV9; d_gene: -; j_gene: TRBJ2-7; CDR3aa: CASSVDAGRNVYEQYF; CDR3nt: TGTGCCAGCAGCGTAGATGCGGGGCGGAACGTTTACGAGCAGTACTTC
abundance: -; v_gene: TRBV11-3; d_gene: TRBD1; j_gene: TRBJ2-7; CDR3aa: CASSYTQGMEQYF; CDR3nt: TGTGCCAGCAGCTATACACAGGGGATGGAGCAGTACTTC
abundance: -; v_gene: TRBV7-9; d_gene: -; j_gene: TRBJ1-6; CDR3aa: CASSLESPGLQNSPLHF; CDR3nt: TGTGCCAGCAGCCTTGAGTCTCCGGGACTTCAAAATTCACCCCTCCACTTT
abundance: -; v_gene: TRBV29-1; d_gene: TRBD1; j_gene: TRBJ1-6; CDR3aa: CSVEDQGANSPLHF; CDR3nt: TGCAGCGTTGAAGATCAGGGGGCGAATTCACCCCTCCACTTT
abundance: -; v_gene: TRBV21-1; d_gene: -; j_gene: TRBJ1-3; CDR3aa: CASTGTGGFSSGNTIYF; CDR3nt: TGTGCCAGCACCGGGACAGGGGGCTTTAGCTCTGGAAACACCATATATTTT
abundance: -; v_gene: TRBV18; d_gene: TRBD1; j_gene: TRBJ2-3; CDR3aa: CASSTTGPTDTQYF; CDR3nt: TGTGCCAGCTCCACGACAGGGCCAACAGATACGCAGTATTTT
abundance: -; v_gene: TRBV9; d_gene: -; j_gene: TRBJ2-7; CDR3aa: CASSVGGLNSYEQYF; CDR3nt: TGTGCCAGCAGCGTAGGGGGTCTGAACTCCTACGAGCAGTACTTC